This TCR beta chain originates from a study of cytomegalovirus exposure and HLA in healthy donors (dated by TCRdb to 2016 to 2017). Background for the entire study: An earlier analysis of roughly 630 of the donors reported about 250 Gb of sequence data and 120 million or so unique TCR beta sequences from about 180 million T cells. An early release covering approximately 600 HLA-typed donors comprised 250 to 350 gigabases of sequencing data and approximately 80 million unique TCR sequences. The genetic ancestry cluster associated with self-reported Caucasian donors included over 80% of the 300 to 450 genotyped donors. The study aimed to test whether signatures of past pathogen exposure could be identified by cataloging public T cell receptors. The T cell repertoires of some 670 subjects were profiled by immunosequencing and related to cytomegalovirus serostatus. In addition to the first cohort of 500 to 850 subjects, a separate validation cohort of under 150 different subjects was used. To predict cytomegalovirus infection status, the study brought together high-throughput TCR immunosequencing, statistical association of individual TCRs with disease status, and machine learning. A later analysis re-examined previously published TCR beta repertoires from around 670 donors and added high-resolution HLA genotyping to investigate patterns of TCR occurrence. Rather than drawing on any new phenotypic data, the later analysis identified candidate immune exposures from TCR beta sequences and the way those sequences occurred across donors. An earlier analysis of roughly 580 of the donors used high-throughput TCR beta sequencing to judge whether each TCR beta V gene segment behaved as functional or pseudogenic. Donor age, sex, ethnicity and CMV serostatus were compiled alongside the repertoire data. Genome-wide SNP genotypes for about three fifths of the 666 donors were used in a later genetic analysis, which treated that subset as a discovery cohort. Every repertoire in the discovery cohort had been generated on one and the same sequencing platform. Class I and class II HLA loci were covered by the typing at four-digit resolution. Typing coverage varied by locus: roughly 629-630 donors for A, B, C, DRB1 and DQB1; around 560 for DQA1; more than 600 for DPA1; under 490 for DPB1. Because of strong linkage in the cohort, 4 to 6 DR-DQ haplotypes were treated as single units for association and clustering. Among almost 400 genotyped donors of the cohort, an average of around 240,000 unique TCR beta nucleotide sequences were sequenced per donor, roughly 18% of them non-productive. The paper as a whole reports these results and caveats: A few of the identified cytomegalovirus-associated TCR beta chains were confirmed in vitro to be specific for cytomegalovirus antigens. Sequencing depth was assumed to be roughly uniform across donors in the presence/absence analyses, though that assumption may not hold. A later analysis found that TCR association rates varied across HLA loci, with DRB1 alleles showing the most associated TCRs and HLA-C alleles the fewest. At a false discovery rate of 0.05, a later analysis linked some 17,000 TCR beta sequences to specific HLA alleles. Assigning TCR associations to individual alleles was difficult when HLA alleles, especially DR and DQ, strongly co-occurred. A further reported finding was that TCR beta sequences accurately predicted the HLA-A and HLA-B alleles for most subjects in the first cohort. Immune exposure information for the cohort was limited to CMV serostatus. The sequencing pipeline was judged likely to have produced a cluster of highly shared sequence variants as a technical artifact. Because counts were too low, around 17 rarely observed V segments, including chromosome 9 orphons, were left out of the earlier analysis of a few hundred of the donors. V-gene and J-gene trimming of TCR beta chains was associated with a missense DCLRE1C variant in a later genetic analysis, and the association was replicated in an independent cohort. According to the authors, the approach could potentially be generalized to other disease states and immunological phenotypes. In an earlier analysis of more than 500 of the donors, most TCR beta V segments appeared in productive rearrangements about 90% or about 30% of the time, broadly matching IMGT annotations. In a later analysis, several top co-occurrence clusters were reported to appear linked to parvovirus B19, influenza, CMV and Epstein-Barr virus. Most TCR sequences were seen in very few donors, while some public TCRs were found in many individuals. A later analysis found that HLA-associated TCR beta chains were more clonally expanded and had lower generation probabilities than equally common non-associated chains. Correlated functional status among segregating V segments might reflect linkage disequilibrium, but an unknown experimental factor could not be ruled out. Because HLA typing was unavailable for some donors at each locus, only the typed subset was used in association tests. Compared with the roughly 720-donor mean, donors in an Asian-associated ancestry cluster had fewer N-insertions in productive TCRs, according to a later genetic analysis. Most CMV-associated TCR beta chains appeared to be HLA-restricted in a later analysis, and the HLA associations seemed to be driven largely by CMV exposure. The classifier was reported to diagnose cytomegalovirus status with high specificity and sensitivity in both the original cohort and the validation cohort. Only TCR beta chains were sequenced in this cohort, and the absence of alpha or paired-chain data limited detectable features. A total of about 180 TCR beta chains were listed by the study as associated with cytomegalovirus.

Of note for this clone: Its target antigen remains unknown. A read error may produce the germline difference seen at one junction end.

Library preparation used the immunoSEQ multiplex PCR assay. For the multiplex PCR, a mixture combining 60 forward primers for TCR Vbeta segments and 13 reverse primers for TCR Jbeta segments was used. Amplification of the CDR3 region of rearranged TCR beta genes was performed with a multiplex PCR assay on genomic DNA. The Illumina HiSeq System was used to sequence the amplified TCR beta libraries as 87-base-pair reads. Per the authors' processing: A later analysis tallied around 87 million unique TCR beta chains across the 610 or so repertoires, and roughly 11 million of those chains were shared by two or more donors. A nearest-neighbor algorithm error-corrected the raw reads and collapsed the reads into unique sequences, merging closely related sequences to remove PCR and sequencing errors. To assign V, D and J gene segments, CDR3 sequences were aligned to IMGT reference sequences. For a sequence to be retained, a match of at least six nucleotides was required to both a V gene segment and a J gene segment. Rearrangements were classified as productive when the CDR3 lacked stop codons and remained in frame with V and J, and all other rearrangements were classified as non-productive. Following IMGT convention, CDR3 was defined as the stretch from the second conserved V-encoded cysteine up to the conserved J-encoded phenylalanine. The earlier analysis of 450 to 750 of the donors excluded any sequence lacking an unambiguous match to a single V gene segment. An earlier analysis of several hundred of the donors called V segments functional above 56.7% productive rearrangements and segregating when the between-donor standard deviation exceeded 5%. A statistical classification framework was built to diagnose cytomegalovirus status from the catalog of TCR beta chain sequences. V and J gene assignment, in a later analysis, came from comparing TCR nucleotide sequences with IMGT/GENE-DB human TR gene sequences. Using the TCRdist pipeline, a later analysis assigned CDR3 sequences along with most-parsimonious VDJ recombination scenarios. A later analysis defined each TCR beta chain by its CDR3 amino acid sequence plus V-gene family, and excluded reads lacking a unique V-gene family. As a way to deal with suspected cross-contamination and a sequencing artifact, a later analysis dropped 450 to 700 nucleotide sequences that were highly shared and had low generation probability. A later analysis calculated a clonal expansion index for each public chain from normalized within-repertoire ranks of inferred template counts. In a later analysis, generation probabilities were computed using a VDJ recombination model fitted to out-of-frame rearrangements, and the results were checked against IGoR. Hypergeometric tests were used in a later analysis to score TCR-TCR, TCR-HLA and TCR-CMV co-occurrence, with a repertoire-size bias correction applied to the TCR pairs. A later analysis estimated false discovery rates by permuting HLA or CMV assignments 20 times. In a later analysis, co-occurring TCRs were grouped using DBSCAN, and TCRdist sequence similarity was added for clustering within HLA-allele-positive subsets. Repertoires with fewer than 30,000 or more than 120,000 public chains, plus five repertoires with anomalous nucleotide sharing, were excluded from co-occurrence clustering. TCRdb holds this immuneACCESS table with in-frame rearrangements only. Some clones are missing; in checked studies, unresolved V genes explain under half, and the rest has no known cause. That table is the source of V, J and clone size, and D and trimming were worked out from the DNA. This sample gives roughly 230,000 clones in total; about 85% of them show up just once. The biggest ten clones account for 0.24% of the sample.

The cohort was made up of roughly 670 healthy bone marrow donors. Cohort members were all nominally healthy when sampled, although unrecorded immune exposures were likely present. The donor tested CMV seronegative and was one of the 352 seronegative cohort members. A peripheral blood sample was collected from each donor, and TCR beta sequencing was performed on peripheral blood mononuclear cells. The Qiagen DNeasy Blood Extraction Kit was used to extract genomic DNA from the blood cell samples. The sample comprised PBMCs. This receptor was identified in a girl aged 2-9 years in good health and CMV-seronegative.

The CDR3 region: CASSSGGRLQGTQYF. The DNA sequence is given as TGTGCCAGCAGTTCCGGCGGGAGGCTTCAAGGGACCCAGTACTTC. The V and J genes are TRBV27 and TRBJ2-5, and TRBD2 aligns with 8 junction nucleotides. CDR1 and CDR2 (MNHEY, SMNVEV) derive from the germline V gene (reference sequence). The CDR3 goes from the cysteine to the phenylalanine over 15 residues. Only CDR3 DNA is held: 45 bases, read in frame from base 1.